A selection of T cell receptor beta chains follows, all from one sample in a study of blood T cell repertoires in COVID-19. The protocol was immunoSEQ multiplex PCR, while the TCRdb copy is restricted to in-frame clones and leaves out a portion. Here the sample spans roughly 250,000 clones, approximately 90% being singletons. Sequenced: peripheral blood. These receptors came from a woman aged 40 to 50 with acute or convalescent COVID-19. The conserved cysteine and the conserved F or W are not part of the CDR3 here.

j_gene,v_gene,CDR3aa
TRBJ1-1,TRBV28,ASSWGQSNTEAF
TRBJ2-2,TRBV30,AWFRGTGGFGELF
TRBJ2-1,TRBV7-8,ATQGGGEQF
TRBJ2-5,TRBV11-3,ASSRGTSGDLN
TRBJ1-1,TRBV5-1,ASSGQGGIMNTEAF
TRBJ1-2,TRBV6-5,ASSYNPTGGYGYT
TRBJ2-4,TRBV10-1,ASCEGAGDIQY
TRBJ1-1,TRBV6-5,ASRTRVNTEAF
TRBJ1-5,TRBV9,ASSVEGAIYQPQH
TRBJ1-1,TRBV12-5,ASAPSRLTEAF
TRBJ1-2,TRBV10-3,AISESTRGKGGYT
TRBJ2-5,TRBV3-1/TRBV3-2,ASQTGAGGPGSQY
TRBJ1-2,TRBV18,ASSSNRDSYGYT
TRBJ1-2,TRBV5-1,ASSLGTGLEGYT
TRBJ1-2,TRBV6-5,ASRTGDNYGYT
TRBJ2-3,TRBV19,ASSARSERTDTQY
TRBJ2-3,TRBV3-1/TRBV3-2,ASSQTERDTQY
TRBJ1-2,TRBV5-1,ASSSGTVGTYGYT
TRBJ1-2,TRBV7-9,ASTGQAANYGYT
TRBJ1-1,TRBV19,ASSMRTGTEAF
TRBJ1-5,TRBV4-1,ASSQRSLGNQPQH
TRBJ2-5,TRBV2,ASAPAGQTYQETQY
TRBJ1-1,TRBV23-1,ASSQTPQGYQAF
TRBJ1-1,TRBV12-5,ASGLSPVLNTEAF
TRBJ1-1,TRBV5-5,ASSYRTGMNTEAF
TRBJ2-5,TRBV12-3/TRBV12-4,ASSLLPETQY
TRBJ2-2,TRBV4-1,ASSQDHLVATGELF
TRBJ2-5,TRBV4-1,ASSQEGYGSGETQY